One and the same sample provided the 15 T cell receptor beta chains below, sequenced in a study of beta chain features in type 1 diabetes. The study's findings and limits: Type 1 diabetes patients had moderately but significantly shorter TCRB CDR3s in all four CD4+ subsets.

Since all of the isolated RNA was reverse transcribed, expressed TCRB transcripts were what got sequenced. Produced via immunoSEQ multiplex PCR; TCRdb's table is partial and in-frame only. The data hold around 300,000 clones, with over 12% observed a single time. These receptors lack a known antigen. Source material: naive CD4+ T cells from blood. The receptors shown here come from a man aged 18-30 years with type 1 diabetes.

V is TRBV28 and J is TRBJ2-1; a weak D match, TRBD1 (5 bases). The CDR3 runs 15 residues. Trimming stripped 7 bases from V and 6 bases from J, with 19 bases between. Germline CDR1 is MDHEN and CDR2 is SYDVKM. The CDR3, as DNA: TGTGCCAGCATACCCATCGGGCCAGGGCGCAATGAGCAGTTCTTC. This translates into CASIPIGPGRNEQFF. The whole variable domain, filled in from reference TRBV28 and TRBJ2-1, reads DVKVTQSSRYLVKRTGEKVFLECVQDMDHENMFWYRQDPGLGLRLIYFSYDVKMKEKGDIPEGYSVSREKKERFSLILESASTNQTSMYLCASIPIGPGRNEQFFGPGTRLTVL.

The chain joins TRBV28 to TRBJ1-5; 9 bases map to TRBD1. The germline V gene encodes CDR1 MDHEN and CDR2 SYDVKM. The CDR3 has 17 residues. V was pared by 4 bases and J by 2 bases, with 9 bases of the junction left unmatched. The CDR3, as DNA: TGTGCCAGCAGTTCCGGACAGGGGAATTTTGGCAATCAGCCCCAGCATTTT. Translated, it gives CASSSGQGNFGNQPQHF.

The sample holds a few counts of this clone. The rearrangement uses TRBV2 and TRBJ2-7; no reliable D call. Germline CDR1 is SNHLY and CDR2 is FYNNEI. This CDR3 is built from 11 residues. The V end was cut by 4 bases, the J end by 3 bases, with 4 bases between. DNA of the CDR3: TGTGCCAGCAGTGCTGTCTACGAGCAGTACTTC. Translation: CASSAVYEQYF.

V is TRBV7-2 and J is TRBJ2-7; a possible D gene is TRBD2 (5 bases). CDR3 length: 11 residues. V was trimmed by 5 bases and J by 5 bases, leaving 7 bases between them. Germline V gives CDR1 SGHTA, CDR2 FQGNSA. DNA of the CDR3: TGTGCCAGCAGCGTTAGCGACGAGCAGTACTTC. It specifies CASSVSDEQYF. The whole variable domain, filled in from reference TRBV7-2 and TRBJ2-7, reads GAGVSQSPSNKVTEKGKDVELRCDPISGHTALYWYRQSLGQGLEFLIYFQGNSAPDKSGLPSDRFSAERTGGSVSTLTIQRTQQEDSAVYLCASSVSDEQYFGPGTRLTVT.

This chain joins TRBV19 and TRBJ2-7, with 7 bases matching TRBD1. The V gene end was trimmed by 6 bases and the J gene end by 0 bases; junction bases not matched to a gene: 2. The CDR3 totals 13 residues. Germline V gene sequence: CDR1 LNHDA, CDR2 SQIVND (reference sequence). The CDR3 nucleotides are TGTGCCAGTAGGGGACAGTACTCCTACGAGCAGTACTTC. This translates into CASRGQYSYEQYF. Based on the CDR3 plus reference TRBV19 and TRBJ2-7, the full variable domain is DGGITQSPKYLFRKEGQNVTLSCEQNLNHDAMYWYRQDPGQGLRLIYYSQIVNDFQKGDIAEGYSVSREKKESFPLTVTSAQKNPTAFYLCASRGQYSYEQYFGPGTRLTVT.

This chain joins TRBV29-1 and TRBJ1-2; 7 bases are a match to TRBD1. J was trimmed by 4 bases and V by 6 bases; bases with no gene match: 8. This CDR3 contains 13 residues. The germline V gene has CDR1 SQVTM and CDR2 ANQGSEA. CDR3 protein: CSVGQSTFYGYTF. CDR3 coding DNA: TGCAGCGTGGGACAGAGCACGTTCTATGGCTACACCTTC.

CDR3 residues: CSVVGPLYNEQFF. The CDR3 DNA follows: TGCAGCGTTGTGGGGCCGCTATACAATGAGCAGTTCTTC. This chain connects TRBV29-1 to TRBJ2-1; D might be TRBD1 (5 bases). The CDR3 totals 13 residues. Germline V gene data show CDR1 as SQVTM and CDR2 as ANQGSEA. V lost 4 bases and J 4 bases, leaving 11 bases between the germline ends.

The J gene is TRBJ2-1, the V gene TRBV6-5; TRBD2 agrees at 13 bases. Germline CDR1 and CDR2: MNHEY and SVGAGI. The V gene end was trimmed by 2 bases and the J gene end by 5 bases; junction bases not matched to a gene: 3. The CDR3 sequence is 16 residues long. The CDR3 loop reads CASSYAGLAGNNEQFF. CDR3 DNA sequence: TGTGCCAGCAGTTACGCGGGACTAGCGGGAAACAATGAGCAGTTCTTC.

This sequence joins TRBV7-2 and TRBJ1-1; TRBD1 matches at 7 bases. Trimming removed 3 bases from V and 6 bases from J; junction bases left unmatched: 7. This CDR3 is 14 amino acids long. Germline V gene data show CDR1 as SGHTA and CDR2 as FQGNSA. CDR3: CASSFLRDSSEAFF. The CDR3 coding sequence is TGTGCCAGCAGCTTTTTGAGGGACAGCTCTGAAGCTTTCTTT. The variable domain in full, completed from reference TRBV7-2 and TRBJ1-1, reads GAGVSQSPSNKVTEKGKDVELRCDPISGHTALYWYRQSLGQGLEFLIYFQGNSAPDKSGLPSDRFSAERTGGSVSTLTIQRTQQEDSAVYLCASSFLRDSSEAFFGQGTRLTVV.

This clone showed up just a few times. CDR3 coding DNA: TGTGCCAGCAGCTTAGGGGCAGGGGGCGGTGAAAAACTGTTTTTT. This sequence encodes CASSLGAGGGEKLFF. J is TRBJ1-4 and V is TRBV11-2, with 8 bases fitting TRBD1. CDR1 and CDR2 from the germline V gene are SGHAT and FQNNGV. J gave up 7 bases and V 1 base, and 5 bases lay outside the gene matches. This CDR3 comprises 15 residues.

This clone has a handful of counts. The rearrangement joins TRBV14 to TRBJ2-6; D unresolved. The CDR3 is made up of 13 amino acids. Trimming removed 1 base from V and 9 bases from J, with 7 bases in between. Germline-derived CDR1 and CDR2 are SGHDN and FVKESK. The CDR3 DNA reads TGTGCCAGCAGCCAAGCCGCTATCAACGTCCTGACTTTC. Translated, it gives CASSQAAINVLTF.

This rearrangement joins TRBV5-1 to TRBJ2-2, with TRBD2 as a possible D gene (6 bases). The ends were cut back, 3 bases at V and 4 bases at J, with 16 bases in the middle. Germline loops: CDR1 SGHRS, CDR2 YFSETQ. This CDR3 comprises 16 residues. Here the CDR3 DNA reads TGCGCCAGCAGCTCCGGACGCCACGGGGGCACCGGGGAGCTGTTTTTT. Its translation is CASSSGRHGGTGELFF.

This clone was found a few times. The chain has TRBV28 and TRBJ2-5, with D possibly being TRBD2 (7 bases). Trimming removed 10 bases from V and 4 bases from J, with 19 bases in between. CDR1 and CDR2 (germline): MDHEN, SYDVKM. This CDR3 has 14 residues. The CDR3 region is CAISGDSGGETQYF. DNA of the CDR3: TGTGCCATCTCAGGGGACTCGGGGGGAGAGACCCAGTACTTC.

This clone was observed a handful of times. The genes are TRBV29-1 and TRBJ2-7; D perhaps matches TRBD2 (6 bases). The CDR3 extends over 13 amino acids. CDR1 is SQVTM, CDR2 ANQGSEA, per germline. Trimming cost V 5 bases and J 6 bases, with 17 bases left between them. The CDR3 spells CSVLPLRGGEQYF. The CDR3 nucleotides read TGCAGCGTTCTCCCCCTCCGGGGAGGCGAGCAGTACTTC.

This chain uses TRBV28 with TRBJ2-7; D unclear. The CDR3 extends over 13 amino acids. Trimming took 5 bases from V and 4 from J, leaving 12 bases between them. CDR1 is MDHEN and CDR2 is SYDVKM in the germline V gene. CDR3 sequence (DNA): TGTGCCAGCAGTAAAGCCTCAGCGTACGAGCAGTACTTC. Amino acids: CASSKASAYEQYF.